This entry features one TCR beta chain sequence. The antigen remains unidentified. Assay: immunoSEQ multiplex PCR; the TCRdb copy retains only in-frame clones and omits some. The table records fewer than 80,000 clones, 84% of them present only once. Germline CDR1 reads SGHAT; CDR2 reads FQNNGV. The junction had 12 bases not matched to a gene; V was cut back by 5 bases and J by 7 bases. There are 16 residues in the CDR3. The data stem from a study of OX40 agonist ivuxolimab in advanced cancers. Autoimmune disease history or systemic immunosuppression was exclusionary. Study-wide results and caveats: Mean expanded clone counts were higher in CD8+ than CD4+ T cells. At 0.1 to 3.0 mg/kg and by week 6, clonal expansion occurred in CD4+ and CD8+ blood T cells.

This sequence originates from an adult with an advanced solid tumor such as melanoma, head and neck, liver or kidney cancer. The sample was CD4+ or CD8+ T cells sorted from blood, taken in a trial of the OX40 agonist ivuxolimab. This chain uses TRBV11-2 with TRBJ2-2; 8 nucleotides align to TRBD2. The DNA for the CDR3 is TGTGCCAGCAGCCCCACAGGCCAGCGGGGGAACGGGGAGCTGTTTTTT. Its translation is CASSPTGQRGNGELFF.